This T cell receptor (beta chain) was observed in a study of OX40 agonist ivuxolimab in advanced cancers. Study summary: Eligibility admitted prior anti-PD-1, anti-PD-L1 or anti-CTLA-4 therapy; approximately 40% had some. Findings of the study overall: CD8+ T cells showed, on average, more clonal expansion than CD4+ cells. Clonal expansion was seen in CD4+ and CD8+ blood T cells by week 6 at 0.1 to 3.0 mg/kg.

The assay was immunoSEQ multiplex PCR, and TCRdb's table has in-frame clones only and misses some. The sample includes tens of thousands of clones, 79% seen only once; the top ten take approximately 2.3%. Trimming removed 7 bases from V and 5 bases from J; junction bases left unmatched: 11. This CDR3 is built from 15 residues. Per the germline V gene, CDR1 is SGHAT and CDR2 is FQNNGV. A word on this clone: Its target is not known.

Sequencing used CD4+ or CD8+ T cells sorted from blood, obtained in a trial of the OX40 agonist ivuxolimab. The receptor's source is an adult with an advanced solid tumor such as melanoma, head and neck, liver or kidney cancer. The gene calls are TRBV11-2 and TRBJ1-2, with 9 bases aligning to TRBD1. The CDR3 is CASIKGTGRGYGYTF. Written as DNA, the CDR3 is TGTGCCAGCATCAAAGGGACAGGGAGAGGGTATGGCTACACCTTC.